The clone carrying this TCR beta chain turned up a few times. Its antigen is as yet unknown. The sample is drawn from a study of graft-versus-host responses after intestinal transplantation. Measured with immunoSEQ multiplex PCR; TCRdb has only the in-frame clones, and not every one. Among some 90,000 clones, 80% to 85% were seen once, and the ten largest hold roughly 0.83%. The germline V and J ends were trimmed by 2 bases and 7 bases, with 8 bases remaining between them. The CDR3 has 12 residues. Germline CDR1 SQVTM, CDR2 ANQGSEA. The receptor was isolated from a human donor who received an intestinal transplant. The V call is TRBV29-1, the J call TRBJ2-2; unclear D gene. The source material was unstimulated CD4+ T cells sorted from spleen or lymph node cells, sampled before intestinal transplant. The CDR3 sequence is CSVEIPSGELFF. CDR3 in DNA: TGCAGCGTTGAAATTCCTAGCGGGGAGCTGTTTTTT.